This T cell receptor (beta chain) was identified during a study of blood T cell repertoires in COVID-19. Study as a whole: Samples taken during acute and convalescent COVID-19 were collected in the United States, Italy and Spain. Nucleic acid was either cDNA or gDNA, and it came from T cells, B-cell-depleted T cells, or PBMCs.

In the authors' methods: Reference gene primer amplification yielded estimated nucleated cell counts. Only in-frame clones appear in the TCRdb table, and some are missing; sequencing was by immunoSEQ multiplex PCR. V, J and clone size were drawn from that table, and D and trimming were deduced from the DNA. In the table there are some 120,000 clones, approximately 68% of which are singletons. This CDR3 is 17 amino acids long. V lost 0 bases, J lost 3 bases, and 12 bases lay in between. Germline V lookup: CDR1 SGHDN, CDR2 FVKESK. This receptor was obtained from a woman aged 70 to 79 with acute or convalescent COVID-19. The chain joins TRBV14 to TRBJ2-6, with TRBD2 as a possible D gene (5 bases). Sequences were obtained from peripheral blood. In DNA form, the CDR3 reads TGTGCCAGCAGCCAAGAGTCGGGGTATCGTGGGGCCAACGTCCTGACTTTC. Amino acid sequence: CASSQESGYRGANVLTF.